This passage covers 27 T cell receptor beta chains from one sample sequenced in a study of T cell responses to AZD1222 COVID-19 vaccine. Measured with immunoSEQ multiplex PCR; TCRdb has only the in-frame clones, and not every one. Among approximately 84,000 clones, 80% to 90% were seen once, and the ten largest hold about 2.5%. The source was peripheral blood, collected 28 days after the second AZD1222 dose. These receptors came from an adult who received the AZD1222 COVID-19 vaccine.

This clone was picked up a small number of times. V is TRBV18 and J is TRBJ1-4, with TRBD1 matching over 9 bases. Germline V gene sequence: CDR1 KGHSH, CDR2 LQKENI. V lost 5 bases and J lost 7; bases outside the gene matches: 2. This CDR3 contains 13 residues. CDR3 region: CASSTGGGEKLFF. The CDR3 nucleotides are TGTGCCAGCTCAACAGGGGGCGGTGAAAAACTGTTTTTT.

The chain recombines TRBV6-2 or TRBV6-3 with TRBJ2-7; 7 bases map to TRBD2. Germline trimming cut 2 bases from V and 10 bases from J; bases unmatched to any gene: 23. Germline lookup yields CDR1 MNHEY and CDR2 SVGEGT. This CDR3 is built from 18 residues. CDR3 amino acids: CASSYTARTGTNLRVQYF. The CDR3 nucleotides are TGTGCCAGCAGTTACACCGCACGTACCGGGACTAATCTACGAGTCCAGTACTTC.

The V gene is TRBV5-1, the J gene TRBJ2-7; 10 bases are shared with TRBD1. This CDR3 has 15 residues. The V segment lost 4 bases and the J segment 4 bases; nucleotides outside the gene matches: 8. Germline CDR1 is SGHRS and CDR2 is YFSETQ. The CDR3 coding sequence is TGCGCCAGCAGCCGATCCGGGACAGGGGTTTACGAGCAGTACTTC. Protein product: CASSRSGTGVYEQYF.

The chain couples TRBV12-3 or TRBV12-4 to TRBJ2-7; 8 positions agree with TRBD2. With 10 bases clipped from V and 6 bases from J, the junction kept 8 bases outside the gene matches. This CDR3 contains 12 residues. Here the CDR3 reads CATGTSPSEQYF. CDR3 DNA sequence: TGTGCCACCGGGACTAGTCCCTCCGAGCAGTACTTC.

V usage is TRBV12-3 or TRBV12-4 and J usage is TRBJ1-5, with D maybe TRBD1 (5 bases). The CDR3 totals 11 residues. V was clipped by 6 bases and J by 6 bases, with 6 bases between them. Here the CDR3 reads CASRTGQPQHF. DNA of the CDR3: TGTGCCAGCAGAACAGGTCAGCCCCAGCATTTT.

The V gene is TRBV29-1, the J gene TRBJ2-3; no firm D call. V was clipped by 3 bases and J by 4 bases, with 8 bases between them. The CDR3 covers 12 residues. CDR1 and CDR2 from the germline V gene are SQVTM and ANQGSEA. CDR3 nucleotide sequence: TGCAGCGTTGATGGGCAGCCAGATACGCAGTATTTT. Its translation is CSVDGQPDTQYF.

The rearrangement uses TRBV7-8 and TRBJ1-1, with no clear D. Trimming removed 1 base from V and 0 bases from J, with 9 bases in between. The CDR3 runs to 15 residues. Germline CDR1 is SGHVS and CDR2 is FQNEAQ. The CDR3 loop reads CASSLGGGLNTEAFF. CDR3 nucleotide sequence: TGTGCCAGCAGCTTAGGGGGAGGGTTGAACACTGAAGCTTTCTTT.

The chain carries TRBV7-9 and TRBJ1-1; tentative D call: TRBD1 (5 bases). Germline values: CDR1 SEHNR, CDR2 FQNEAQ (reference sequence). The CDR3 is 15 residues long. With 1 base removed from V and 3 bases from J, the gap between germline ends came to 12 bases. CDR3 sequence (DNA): TGTGCCAGCAGCTTAGGGTGGGGGAGGGACACTGAAGCTTTCTTT. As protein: CASSLGWGRDTEAFF.

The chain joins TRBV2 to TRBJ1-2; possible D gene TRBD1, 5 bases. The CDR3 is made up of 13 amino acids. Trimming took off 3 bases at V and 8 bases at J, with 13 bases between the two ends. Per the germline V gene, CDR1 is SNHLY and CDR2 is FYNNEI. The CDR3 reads CASSEEQGRGYTF. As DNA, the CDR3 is TGTGCCAGCAGTGAGGAGCAGGGTCGCGGCTACACCTTC.

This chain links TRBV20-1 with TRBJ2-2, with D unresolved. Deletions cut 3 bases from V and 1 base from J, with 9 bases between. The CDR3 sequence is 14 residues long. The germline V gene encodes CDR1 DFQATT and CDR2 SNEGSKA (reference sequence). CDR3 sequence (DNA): TGCAGTGCTAGTTCCAGGTTGAACACCGGGGAGCTGTTTTTT. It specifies CSASSRLNTGELFF.

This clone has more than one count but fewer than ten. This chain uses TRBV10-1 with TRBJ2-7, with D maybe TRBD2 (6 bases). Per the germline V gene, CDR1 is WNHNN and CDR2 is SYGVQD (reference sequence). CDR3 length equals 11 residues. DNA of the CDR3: TGCACCGGAGGGTTTTCCTACGAGCAGTACTTC. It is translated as CTGGFSYEQYF.

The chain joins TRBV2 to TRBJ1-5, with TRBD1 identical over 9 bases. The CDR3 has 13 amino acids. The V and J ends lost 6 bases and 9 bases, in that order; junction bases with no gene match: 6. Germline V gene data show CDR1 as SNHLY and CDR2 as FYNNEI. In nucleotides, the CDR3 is TGTGCCAGCAGGGACAGGGGCCCGGGGCCCCAGCATTTT. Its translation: CASRDRGPGPQHF.

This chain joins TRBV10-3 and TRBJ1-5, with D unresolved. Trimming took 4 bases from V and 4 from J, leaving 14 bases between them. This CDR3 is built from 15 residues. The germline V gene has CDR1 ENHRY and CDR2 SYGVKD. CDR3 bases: TGTGCCATCAGTGGGACCGGTAAACAGAATCAGCCCCAGCATTTT. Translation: CAISGTGKQNQPQHF.

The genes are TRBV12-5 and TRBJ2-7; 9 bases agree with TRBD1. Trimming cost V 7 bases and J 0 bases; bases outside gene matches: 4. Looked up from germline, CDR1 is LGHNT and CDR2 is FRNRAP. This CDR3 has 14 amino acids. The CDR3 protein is CASEGTGNSYEQYF. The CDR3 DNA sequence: TGTGCTAGTGAGGGGACAGGGAACTCCTACGAGCAGTACTTC.

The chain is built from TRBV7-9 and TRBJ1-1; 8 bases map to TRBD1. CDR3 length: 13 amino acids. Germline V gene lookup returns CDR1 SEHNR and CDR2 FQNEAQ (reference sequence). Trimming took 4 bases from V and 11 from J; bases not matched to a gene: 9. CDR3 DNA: TGTGCCAGCAGCTCAACCGGGACAGGTGCCGCTTTCTTT. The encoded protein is CASSSTGTGAAFF.

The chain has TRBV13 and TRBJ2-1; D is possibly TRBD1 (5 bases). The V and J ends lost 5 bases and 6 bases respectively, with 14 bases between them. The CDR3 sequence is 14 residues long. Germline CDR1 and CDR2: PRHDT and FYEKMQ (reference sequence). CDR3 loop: CASSPQVRANEQFF. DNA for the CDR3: TGTGCCAGCAGCCCACAGGTTCGGGCCAATGAGCAGTTCTTC.

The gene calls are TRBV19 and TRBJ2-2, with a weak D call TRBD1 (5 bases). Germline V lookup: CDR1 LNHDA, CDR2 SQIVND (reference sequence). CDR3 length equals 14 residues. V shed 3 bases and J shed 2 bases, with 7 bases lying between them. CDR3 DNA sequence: TGTGCCAGTAGTATTCAGGGAAACACCGGGGAGCTGTTTTTT. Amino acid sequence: CASSIQGNTGELFF.

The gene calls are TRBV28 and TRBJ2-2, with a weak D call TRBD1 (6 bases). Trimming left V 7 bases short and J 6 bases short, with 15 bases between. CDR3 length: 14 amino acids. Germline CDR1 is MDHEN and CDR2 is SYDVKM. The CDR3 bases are TGTGCCAGCAAGGTGCACAGGGCTGCCGGGGAGCTGTTTTTT. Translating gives CASKVHRAAGELFF.

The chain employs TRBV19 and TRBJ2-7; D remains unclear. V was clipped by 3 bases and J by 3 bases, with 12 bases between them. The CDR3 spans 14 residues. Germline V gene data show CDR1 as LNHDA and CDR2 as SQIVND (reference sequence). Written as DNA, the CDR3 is TGTGCCAGTAGTATGTTCGCGCTCGGCTACGAGCAGTACTTC. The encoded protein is CASSMFALGYEQYF.

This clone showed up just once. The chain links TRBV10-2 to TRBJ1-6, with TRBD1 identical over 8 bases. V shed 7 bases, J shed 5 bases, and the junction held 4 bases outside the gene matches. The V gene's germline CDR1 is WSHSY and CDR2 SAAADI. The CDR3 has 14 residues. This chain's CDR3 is CASTVTGDNSPLHF. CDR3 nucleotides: TGCGCCAGCACCGTGACAGGGGATAATTCACCCCTCCACTTT.

Written as DNA, the CDR3 is TGTGCCAGCAGCTTAGTCGGGGCTAGCGGGACGCGGCCCACAGATACGCAGTATTTT. Translated: CASSLVGASGTRPTDTQYF. The chain links TRBV7-8 to TRBJ2-3; 9 bases align to TRBD2. The germline V gene encodes CDR1 SGHVS and CDR2 FQNEAQ. The CDR3 runs to 19 residues. V gave up 1 base and J gave up 2 bases; unmatched junction bases: 13.

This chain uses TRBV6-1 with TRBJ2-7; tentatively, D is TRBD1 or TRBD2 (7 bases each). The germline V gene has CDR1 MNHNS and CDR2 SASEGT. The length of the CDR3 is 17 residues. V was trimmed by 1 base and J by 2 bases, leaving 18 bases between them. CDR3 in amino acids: CASSEVVSTGRAYEQYF. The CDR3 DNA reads TGTGCCAGCAGTGAAGTAGTATCGACAGGGAGGGCCTACGAGCAGTACTTC.

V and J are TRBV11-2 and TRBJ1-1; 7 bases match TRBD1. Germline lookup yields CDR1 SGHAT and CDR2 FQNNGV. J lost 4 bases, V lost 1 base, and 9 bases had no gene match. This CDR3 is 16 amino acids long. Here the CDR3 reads CASSLGPGGVFTEAFF. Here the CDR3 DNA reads TGTGCCAGCAGCTTAGGCCCAGGGGGAGTTTTCACTGAAGCTTTCTTT.

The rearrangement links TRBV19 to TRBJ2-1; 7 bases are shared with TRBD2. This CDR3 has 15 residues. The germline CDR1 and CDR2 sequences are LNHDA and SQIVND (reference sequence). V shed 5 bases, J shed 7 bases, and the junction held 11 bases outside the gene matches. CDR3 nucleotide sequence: TGTGCCAGTAGTTACCGAGCGGGGCGAGGGAATGAGCAGTTCTTC. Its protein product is CASSYRAGRGNEQFF. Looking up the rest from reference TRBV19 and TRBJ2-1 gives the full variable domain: DGGITQSPKYLFRKEGQNVTLSCEQNLNHDAMYWYRQDPGQGLRLIYYSQIVNDFQKGDIAEGYSVSREKKESFPLTVTSAQKNPTAFYLCASSYRAGRGNEQFFGPGTRLTVL.

In DNA, the CDR3 is TGCGCCAGCAGCCAAGACCGCGGTACAGGGAAGGTGGGTGAGCAGTTCTTC. Its protein product is CASSQDRGTGKVGEQFF. This rearrangement joins TRBV4-1 to TRBJ2-1; D perhaps matches TRBD1 (6 bases). Trimming left V 0 bases short and J 9 bases short, with 21 bases between. CDR3 length equals 17 residues. Germline V gives CDR1 MGHRA, CDR2 YSYEKL.

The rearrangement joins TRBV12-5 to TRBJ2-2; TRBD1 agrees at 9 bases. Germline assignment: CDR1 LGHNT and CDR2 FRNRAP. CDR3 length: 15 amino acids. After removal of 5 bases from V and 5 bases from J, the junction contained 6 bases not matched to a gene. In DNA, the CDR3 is TGTGCTAGTGGTCCGGGACAGGGAGCGACCGGGGAGCTGTTTTTT. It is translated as CASGPGQGATGELFF.

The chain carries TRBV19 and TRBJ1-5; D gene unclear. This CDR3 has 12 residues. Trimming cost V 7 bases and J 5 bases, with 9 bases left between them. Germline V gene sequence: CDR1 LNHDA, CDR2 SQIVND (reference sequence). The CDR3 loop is CASTEEDQPQHF. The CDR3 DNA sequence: TGTGCCAGTACCGAAGAAGATCAGCCCCAGCATTTT.